The 14 T cell receptor beta chains below come from one sample, sequenced in a study of T-cell reconstitution after alpha-beta-depleted transplantation in children. A TCRbeta library incorporating unique molecular identifiers was prepared. Each CDR3 protein gets one entry after TCRdb re-called the PCR reads with MiXCR. The sample carries roughly 120,000 distinct CDR3 sequences, about a tenth recorded once. The sequenced sample was PBMCs from the stem cell graft donor, obtained from the stem cell graft. The receptors shown here come from a human donor who donated a stem cell graft to a child with acute lymphoblastic leukemia.

This clonotype was counted ten times or more. This sequence joins TRBV7-8 and TRBJ2-7; 7 bases are a match to TRBD1. V lost 4 bases to trimming and J lost 2 bases; unmatched junction nucleotides: 8. CDR3 length equals 15 residues. CDR1 and CDR2 from the germline V gene are SGHVS and FQNEAQ. The chain's CDR3 is CASSSRDSLTYEQYF. The CDR3 nucleotides are TGTGCCAGCAGCTCCCGGGACAGCTTAACCTACGAGCAGTACTTC.

The chain links TRBV12-3 or TRBV12-4 to TRBJ2-6, with 9 bases lining up with TRBD1. The J segment lost 3 bases and the V segment lost 2 bases, leaving 8 bases of the junction unmatched. CDR3 size: 18 residues. CDR3 DNA sequence: TGTGCCAGCAGTTTACCGGGACAGGGAAGAAGTGGGGCCAACGTCCTGACTTTC. Translation: CASSLPGQGRSGANVLTF.

This clonotype was counted a few times. Given a much more abundant clone one base away, this may be a read error. The V gene is TRBV3-1, the J gene TRBJ1-1; D ambiguous. Looked up from germline, CDR1 is LGHDT and CDR2 is YNNKEL (reference sequence). The CDR3 loop spans 17 amino acids. For the CDR3, the DNA is TGTGCCACCAGCCCCACAAGGGAGGGTCGGATGAACACTGAAGCTTTCTTT. This gives the protein CATSPTREGRMNTEAFF.

This clonotype was observed many times. The CDR3 protein is CASRDSAGNPRAGANVLTF. Written as DNA, the CDR3 is TGTGCCAGCAGAGATTCTGCCGGGAACCCAAGGGCGGGGGCCAACGTCCTGACTTTC. The V call is TRBV9, the J call TRBJ2-6; perhaps TRBD2 as D (5 bases). Per the germline V gene, CDR1 is SGDLS and CDR2 is YYNGEE. The CDR3 spans 19 residues. Trimming took 5 bases from V and 4 from J, leaving 25 bases between them. Looking up the rest from reference TRBV9 and TRBJ2-6 gives the full variable domain: DSGVTQTPKHLITATGQRVTLRCSPRSGDLSVYWYQQSLDQGLQFLIQYYNGEERAKGNILERFSAQQFPDLHSELNLSSLELGDSALYFCASRDSAGNPRAGANVLTFGAGSRLTVL.

In this sample, this clonotype turned up many times. This chain's CDR3 is CASRLPGPDTEAFF. In DNA form, the CDR3 reads TGTGCCAGCAGACTCCCAGGGCCAGACACTGAAGCTTTCTTT. The V and J genes are TRBV6-5 and TRBJ1-1; D might be TRBD1 (5 bases). The V end lost 6 bases, the J end lost 3 bases, and 14 bases lay between the germline ends. Germline V gene lookup returns CDR1 MNHEY and CDR2 SVGAGI. The CDR3 runs to 14 residues.

This clonotype occurred many times. V gene TRBV5-1 combines with J gene TRBJ2-6; 9 nucleotides line up with TRBD2. Germline CDR1 is SGHRS and CDR2 is YFSETQ. The CDR3 is 16 residues long. V lost 4 bases to trimming and J lost 0 bases; unmatched junction nucleotides: 2. CDR3 sequence: CASSELAGSGANVLTF. The CDR3 nucleotides read TGCGCCAGCAGCGAACTAGCGGGCTCTGGGGCCAACGTCCTGACTTTC.

This clonotype has a count of ten or more. This chain uses TRBV7-2 with TRBJ1-2; 8 bases fit TRBD1. The germline V gene has CDR1 SGHTA and CDR2 FQGNSA. J was trimmed by 8 bases and V by 1 base; bases with no gene match: 12. This CDR3 comprises 16 residues. The CDR3 DNA reads TGTGCCAGCAGCTTAGTGGTCCCCGACAGGGGCGACGGCTACACCTTC. Protein product: CASSLVVPDRGDGYTF. The full variable domain, rest sourced from reference TRBV7-2 and TRBJ1-2, is GAGVSQSPSNKVTEKGKDVELRCDPISGHTALYWYRQSLGQGLEFLIYFQGNSAPDKSGLPSDRFSAERTGGSVSTLTIQRTQQEDSAVYLCASSLVVPDRGDGYTFGSGTRLTVV.

The rearrangement joins TRBV7-9 to TRBJ1-1; D is unresolved. This CDR3 comprises 11 residues. CDR1 SEHNR and CDR2 FQNEAQ come from the germline V gene (reference sequence). Trimming shortened V by 4 bases and J by 6 bases, and 6 bases separated the two germline ends. The DNA of the CDR3 is TGTGCCAGCAGCTCGAGGGCTGAAGCTTTCTTT. Protein sequence: CASSSRAEAFF.

The V and J genes are TRBV30 and TRBJ2-7; maybe TRBD1 (6 bases). The ends were cut back, 2 bases at V and 7 bases at J, with 18 bases in the middle. The CDR3 loop spans 14 amino acids. Germline assignment: CDR1 GTSNPN and CDR2 SVGIG (reference sequence). CDR3: CAWSMRQGKWEQYF. CDR3 nucleotides: TGTGCCTGGAGTATGCGGCAGGGGAAATGGGAGCAGTACTTC.

This clonotype was detected many times. The chain uses TRBV6-2 or TRBV6-3 and TRBJ2-1; 12 positions match TRBD2. Germline lookup yields CDR1 MNHEY and CDR2 SVGEGT. The CDR3 spans 18 residues. V lost 7 bases to trimming and J lost 2 bases; unmatched junction nucleotides: 12. CDR3 bases: TGTGCCAGCAACCTAGCGGGAGGGCGCCGGGGGACCTACAATGAGCAGTTCTTC. This gives the protein CASNLAGGRRGTYNEQFF.

The sample holds many counts of this clonotype. This chain joins TRBV12-3 or TRBV12-4 and TRBJ2-7, with 7 bases fitting TRBD2. The CDR3 loop spans 14 amino acids. The ends lost 3 bases at V and 5 bases at J; junction bases unmatched: 7. The CDR3 region is CASSLGGSTHEQYF. CDR3 DNA sequence: TGTGCCAGCAGTTTGGGCGGGAGTACCCACGAGCAGTACTTC.

This clonotype was observed at least ten times. The chain couples TRBV14 to TRBJ2-5, with TRBD2 matching over 10 bases. The CDR3 covers 16 residues. Germline CDR1 reads SGHDN; CDR2 reads FVKESK. Germline trimming cut 0 bases from V and 9 bases from J; bases unmatched to any gene: 10. The CDR3 is CASSQEGGLATKAQYF. In DNA form, the CDR3 reads TGTGCCAGCAGCCAAGAAGGGGGACTAGCGACCAAGGCCCAGTACTTC. Together with reference TRBV14 and TRBJ2-5, the CDR3 gives the full variable domain: EAGVTQFPSHSVIEKGQTVTLRCDPISGHDNLYWYRRVMGKEIKFLLHFVKESKQDESGMPNNRFLAERTGGTYSTLKVQPAELEDSGVYFCASSQEGGLATKAQYFGPGTRLLVL.

This clonotype was counted ten times or more. The chain uses TRBV9 and TRBJ1-5; weak D call: TRBD1 (6 bases). V was pared by 3 bases and J by 4 bases, with 17 bases between. Per germline, CDR1 SGDLS and CDR2 YYNGEE. The CDR3 spans 16 residues. The CDR3, as DNA: TGTGCCAGCAGCGAGGGGACAAGCCTGGGGAATCAGCCCCAGCATTTT. Its protein is CASSEGTSLGNQPQHF.

Ten or more counts support this clonotype. This chain uses TRBV27 with TRBJ2-3; D is undetermined. CDR3 length: 12 amino acids. Germline CDR1 reads MNHEY; CDR2 reads SMNVEV (reference sequence). Trimming left V 2 bases short and J 4 bases short, with 4 bases between. CDR3 coding DNA: TGTGCCAGCAGTTTAGGGTCAGATACGCAGTATTTT. Its protein product is CASSLGSDTQYF.